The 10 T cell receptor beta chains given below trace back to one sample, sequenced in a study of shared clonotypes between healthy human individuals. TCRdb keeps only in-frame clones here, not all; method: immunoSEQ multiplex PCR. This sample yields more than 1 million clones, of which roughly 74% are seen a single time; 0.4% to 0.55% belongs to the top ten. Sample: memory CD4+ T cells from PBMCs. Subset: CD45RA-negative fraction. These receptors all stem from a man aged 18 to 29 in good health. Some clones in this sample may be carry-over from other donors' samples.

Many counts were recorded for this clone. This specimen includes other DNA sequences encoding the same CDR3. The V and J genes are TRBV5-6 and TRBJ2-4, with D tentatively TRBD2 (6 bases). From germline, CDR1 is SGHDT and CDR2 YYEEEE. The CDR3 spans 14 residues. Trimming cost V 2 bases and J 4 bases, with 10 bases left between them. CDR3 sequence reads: CASSLPGVKNIQYF. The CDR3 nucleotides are TGTGCCAGCAGCTTACCGGGAGTTAAAAACATTCAGTACTTC.

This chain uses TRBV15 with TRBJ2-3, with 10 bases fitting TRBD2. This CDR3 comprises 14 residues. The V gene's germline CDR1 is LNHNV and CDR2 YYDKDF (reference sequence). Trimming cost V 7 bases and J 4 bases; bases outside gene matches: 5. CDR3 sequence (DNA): TGTGCCACCAAAGCGGGAGGGCGGGCAGATACGCAGTATTTT. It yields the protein CATKAGGRADTQYF. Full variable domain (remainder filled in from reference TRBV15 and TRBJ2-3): DAMVIQNPRYQVTQFGKPVTLSCSQTLNHNVMYWYQQKSSQAPKLLFHYYDKDFNNEADTPDNFQSRRPNTSFCFLDIRSPGLGDTAMYLCATKAGGRADTQYFGPGTRLTVL.

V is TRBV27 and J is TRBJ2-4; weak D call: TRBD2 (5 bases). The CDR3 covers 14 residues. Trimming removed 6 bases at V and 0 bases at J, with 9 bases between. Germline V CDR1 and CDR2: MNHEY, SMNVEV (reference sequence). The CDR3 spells CASRAGLAKNIQYF. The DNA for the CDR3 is TGTGCCAGCAGGGCCGGACTAGCCAAAAACATTCAGTACTTC.

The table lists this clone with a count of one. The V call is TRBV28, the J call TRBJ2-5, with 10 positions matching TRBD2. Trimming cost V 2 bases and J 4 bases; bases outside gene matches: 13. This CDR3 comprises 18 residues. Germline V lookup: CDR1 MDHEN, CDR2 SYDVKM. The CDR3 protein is CASSLLGLAGVEGETQYF. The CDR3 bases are TGTGCCAGCAGTTTACTCGGTCTAGCGGGAGTAGAAGGAGAGACCCAGTACTTC. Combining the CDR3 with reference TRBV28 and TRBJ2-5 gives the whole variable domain DVKVTQSSRYLVKRTGEKVFLECVQDMDHENMFWYRQDPGLGLRLIYFSYDVKMKEKGDIPEGYSVSREKKERFSLILESASTNQTSMYLCASSLLGLAGVEGETQYFGPGTRLLVL.

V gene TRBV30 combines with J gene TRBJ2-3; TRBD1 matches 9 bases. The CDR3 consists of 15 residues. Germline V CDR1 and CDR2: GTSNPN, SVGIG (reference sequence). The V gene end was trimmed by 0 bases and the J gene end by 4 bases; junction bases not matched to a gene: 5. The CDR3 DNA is TGTGCCTGGAGTGTAATTGACAGGGGGGCAGATACGCAGTATTTT. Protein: CAWSVIDRGADTQYF.

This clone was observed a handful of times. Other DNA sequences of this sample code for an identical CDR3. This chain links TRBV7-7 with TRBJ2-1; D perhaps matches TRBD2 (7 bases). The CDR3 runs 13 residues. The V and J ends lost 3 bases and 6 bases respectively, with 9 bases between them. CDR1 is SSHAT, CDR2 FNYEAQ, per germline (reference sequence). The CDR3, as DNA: TGTGCCAGCAGCTTGGGAGGGGGCAATGAGCAGTTCTTC. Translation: CASSLGGGNEQFF.

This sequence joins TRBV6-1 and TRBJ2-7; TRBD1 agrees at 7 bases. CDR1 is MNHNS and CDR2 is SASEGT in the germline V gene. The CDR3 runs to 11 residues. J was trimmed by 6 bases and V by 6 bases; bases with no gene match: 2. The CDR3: CASSHRGEQYF. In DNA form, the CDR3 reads TGTGCCAGCAGCCACAGGGGCGAGCAGTACTTC.

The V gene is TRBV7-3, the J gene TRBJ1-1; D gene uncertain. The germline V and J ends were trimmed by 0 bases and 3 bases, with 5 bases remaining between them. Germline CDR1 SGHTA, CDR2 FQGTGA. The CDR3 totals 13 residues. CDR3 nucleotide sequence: TGTGCCAGCAGCTTAACTTCGGACACTGAAGCTTTCTTT. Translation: CASSLTSDTEAFF.

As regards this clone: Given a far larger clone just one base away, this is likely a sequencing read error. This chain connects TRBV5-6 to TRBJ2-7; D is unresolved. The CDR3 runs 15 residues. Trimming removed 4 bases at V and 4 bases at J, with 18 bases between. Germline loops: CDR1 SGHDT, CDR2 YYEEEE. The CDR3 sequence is CASSPWARTRYEQYF. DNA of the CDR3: TGTGCCAGCAGCCCGTGGGCACGAACAAGATACGAGCAGTACTTC.

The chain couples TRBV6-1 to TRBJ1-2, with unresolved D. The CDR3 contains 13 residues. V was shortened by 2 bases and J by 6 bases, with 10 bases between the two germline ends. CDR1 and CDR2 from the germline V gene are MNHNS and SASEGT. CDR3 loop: CASSEFREDGYTF. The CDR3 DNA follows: TGTGCCAGCAGTGAATTCCGGGAGGATGGCTACACCTTC.